The TCR beta chain described here comes from a study of identifying expanded T cells in peripheral blood. Germline V CDR1 and CDR2: LNHNV, YYDKDF (reference sequence). There are 14 residues in the CDR3. Trimming cost V 8 bases and J 2 bases, with 14 bases left between them. In regard to this clone: The antigen is unknown.

Collection occurred without any documented infections or immune events in donors. Study results and limitations: Technical replicates showed roughly 1.2 changed clones; two weeks 15 to 20; four weeks 19. Across healthy donors, higher total template counts meant significantly greater roughly two-week count variance.

Profiled with immunoSEQ multiplex PCR; TCRdb holds only in-frame clones, not every one. The table has 85,000 to 100,000 clones, 88% seen once. The chain has TRBV15 and TRBJ2-3; the D is unclear. Material for sequencing was blood. This sequence was found in a person aged 18 to 70 in good health. CDR3 residues: CATGIAAATDTQYF. CDR3 coding DNA: TGTGCCACCGGTATCGCGGCAGCCACAGATACGCAGTATTTT. The full variable domain, its missing parts supplied by reference TRBV15 and TRBJ2-3, is DAMVIQNPRYQVTQFGKPVTLSCSQTLNHNVMYWYQQKSSQAPKLLFHYYDKDFNNEADTPDNFQSRRPNTSFCFLDIRSPGLGDTAMYLCATGIAAATDTQYFGPGTRLTVL.